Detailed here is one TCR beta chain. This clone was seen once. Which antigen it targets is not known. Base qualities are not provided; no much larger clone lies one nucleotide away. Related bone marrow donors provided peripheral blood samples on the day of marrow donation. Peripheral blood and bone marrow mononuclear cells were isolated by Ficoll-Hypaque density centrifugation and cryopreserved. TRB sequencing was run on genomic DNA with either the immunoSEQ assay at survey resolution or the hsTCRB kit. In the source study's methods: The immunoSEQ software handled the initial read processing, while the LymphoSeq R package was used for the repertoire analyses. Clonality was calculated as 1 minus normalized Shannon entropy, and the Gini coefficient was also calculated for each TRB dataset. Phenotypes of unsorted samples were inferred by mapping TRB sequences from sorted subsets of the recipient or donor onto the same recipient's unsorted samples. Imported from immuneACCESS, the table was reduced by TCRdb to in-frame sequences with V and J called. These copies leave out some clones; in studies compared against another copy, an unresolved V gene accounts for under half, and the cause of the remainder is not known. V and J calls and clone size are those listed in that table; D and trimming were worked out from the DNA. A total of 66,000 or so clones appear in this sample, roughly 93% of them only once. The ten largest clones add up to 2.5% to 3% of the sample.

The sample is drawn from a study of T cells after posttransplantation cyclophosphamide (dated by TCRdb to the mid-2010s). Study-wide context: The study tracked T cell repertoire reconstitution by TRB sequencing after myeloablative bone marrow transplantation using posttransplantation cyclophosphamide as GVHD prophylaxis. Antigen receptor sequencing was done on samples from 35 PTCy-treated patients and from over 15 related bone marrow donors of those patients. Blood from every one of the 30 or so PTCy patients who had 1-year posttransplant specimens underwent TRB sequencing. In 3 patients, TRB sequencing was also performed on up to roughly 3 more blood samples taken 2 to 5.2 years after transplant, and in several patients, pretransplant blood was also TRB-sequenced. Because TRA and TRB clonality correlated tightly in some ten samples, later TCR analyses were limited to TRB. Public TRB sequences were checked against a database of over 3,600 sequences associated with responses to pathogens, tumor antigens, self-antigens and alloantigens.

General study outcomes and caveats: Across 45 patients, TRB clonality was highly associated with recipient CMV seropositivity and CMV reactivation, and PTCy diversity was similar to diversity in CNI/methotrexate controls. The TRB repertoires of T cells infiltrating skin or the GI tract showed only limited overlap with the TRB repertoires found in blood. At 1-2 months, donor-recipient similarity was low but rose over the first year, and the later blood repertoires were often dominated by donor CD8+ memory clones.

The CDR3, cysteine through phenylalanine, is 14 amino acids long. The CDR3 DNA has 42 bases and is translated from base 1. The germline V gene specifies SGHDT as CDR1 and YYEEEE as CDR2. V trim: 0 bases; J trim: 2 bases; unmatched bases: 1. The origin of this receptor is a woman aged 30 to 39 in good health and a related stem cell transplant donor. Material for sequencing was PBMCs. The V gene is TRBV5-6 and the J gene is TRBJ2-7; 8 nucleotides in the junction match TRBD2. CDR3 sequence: CASSLAGGAYEQYF. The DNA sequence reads TGTGCCAGCAGCTTGGCGGGGGGGGCCTACGAGCAGTACTTC.